A selection of T cell receptor beta chains follows, all from one sample in a study of blood T cell repertoires in COVID-19. Generated by immunoSEQ multiplex PCR, the TCRdb table keeps only in-frame clones and is missing some. The table includes 110,000 to 150,000 clones, about nine tenths detected once. The specimen sequenced was PBMCs or T cells enriched from blood (not recorded which). These receptors all come from a man in his forties or fifties who had recovered from COVID-19. Each CDR3 is given with its conserved first and last residue. A D gene is named only where the DNA matches it firmly. Not every row has a clone size; where given, it reads once, few, many or a size class.

v_gene	j_gene	d_gene	abundance	CDR3nt	CDR3aa
TRBV29-1	TRBJ2-1	NA	NA	TGCAGCGTCCGGGACTCCCCCCCGTTCGATGAGCAGTTCTTC	CSVRDSPPFDEQFF
TRBV7-2	TRBJ2-1	NA	NA	TGTGCCAGCAGCTGGGACAACGGTGTCGGCAATGAGCAGTTCTTC	CASSWDNGVGNEQFF
TRBV11-2	TRBJ1-1	TRBD1	NA	TGTGCCAGCAGCGGGAGGACAGGGTCGAACACTGAAGCTTTCTTT	CASSGRTGSNTEAFF
TRBV9	TRBJ2-3	TRBD1	once	TGTGCCAGCAGCAGCTGGGACAGCCCAGATACGCAGTATTTT	CASSSWDSPDTQYF
TRBV27	TRBJ1-5	TRBD1	NA	TGTGCCAGCAGTTTAGACAGGGGGTTCAATCAGCCCCAGCATTTT	CASSLDRGFNQPQHF
TRBV13	TRBJ1-4	NA	NA	TGTGCCAGCAGCGCTAGTCCGAAGGGAGGAAAACTGTTTTTT	CASSASPKGGKLFF
TRBV7-9	TRBJ2-1	TRBD2	NA	TGTGCCAGCAGTCCTGCGGGAGGGACCTACAATGAGCAGTTCTTC	CASSPAGGTYNEQFF
TRBV27	TRBJ2-2	NA	few	TGTGCCAGCAGTTTAACCGGGTTCGCCGGGGAGCTGTTTTTT	CASSLTGFAGELFF
TRBV18	TRBJ2-6	TRBD2	NA	TGTGCCAGCTCACCCCTGACAGCGGGGGCTGGGGCCAACGTCCTGACTTTC	CASSPLTAGAGANVLTF
TRBV6-2/TRBV6-3	TRBJ1-5	NA	NA	TGTGCCAGCAGCCCCCGCACCAGGAAGGGCAATCAGCCCCAGCATTTT	CASSPRTRKGNQPQHF
TRBV9	TRBJ2-2	TRBD2	few	TGTGCCAGCAGCCCAACTAGCGGGGGGAGGTCCGGGGAGCTGTTTTTT	CASSPTSGGRSGELFF
TRBV3-1/TRBV3-2	TRBJ1-2	NA	NA	TGTGCCAGCAGCCAAGATCGACATGGGGGCGGCTACACCTTC	CASSQDRHGGGYTF
TRBV6-5	TRBJ1-1	NA	NA	TGTGCCGGTGGGGAGGGCGACGGTGGTACTGAAGCTTTCTTT	CAGGEGDGGTEAFF
TRBV5-1	TRBJ2-1	TRBD2	NA	TGCGCCAGCAACGGACTAGCGGGCTCAAATGAGCAGTTCTTC	CASNGLAGSNEQFF
TRBV5-4	TRBJ2-7	NA	once	TGTGCCAGCAGCTCGGCCGACACTTACGAGCAGTACTTC	CASSSADTYEQYF
TRBV28	TRBJ1-5	NA	NA	TGTGCCAGCAGTTCCTTCAGGGACATTCAGCCCCAGCATTTT	CASSSFRDIQPQHF
TRBV7-2	TRBJ2-2	NA	NA	TGTGCCAGCAGCCTCACTCACACCGGGGAGCTGTTTTTT	CASSLTHTGELFF
TRBV4-3	TRBJ2-3	NA	once	TGCGCCAGCAGCCGGACTAGCACAGATACGCAGTATTTT	CASSRTSTDTQYF
TRBV6-5	TRBJ1-2	NA	once	TGTGCCAGCAGCCGAGACAGTTTTTCTACCTATGGCTACACCTTC	CASSRDSFSTYGYTF
TRBV7-2	TRBJ1-5	NA	NA	TGTGCCAGCAGCTTAGGACAGAAAAATCAGCCCCAGCATTTT	CASSLGQKNQPQHF
TRBV3-1/TRBV3-2	TRBJ2-7	TRBD2	NA	TGTGCCAGCAGCCTACTAGCGGGCGCCCAGCAGTACTTC	CASSLLAGAQQYF
TRBV27	TRBJ1-2	TRBD1	NA	TGTGCCAGCGGGACTGGACAGGCTGTCTATGGCTACACCTTC	CASGTGQAVYGYTF
TRBV4-3	TRBJ1-5	NA	NA	TGCGCCAGCAGCCAATGGGGCGGCAATCAGCCCCAGCATTTT	CASSQWGGNQPQHF
TRBV6-2/TRBV6-3	TRBJ2-3	NA	NA	TGTGCCAGCAGTGGACAGCGGTTTGGCTCAGATACGCAGTATTTT	CASSGQRFGSDTQYF
TRBV5-1	TRBJ2-2	NA	NA	TGCGCCAGCAGCTACGACAGGAACACCGGGGAGCTGTTTTTT	CASSYDRNTGELFF
TRBV2	TRBJ1-1	NA	NA	TGTGCCAGCAGTGCCCAGACAGGAGACACTGAAGCTTTCTTT	CASSAQTGDTEAFF
TRBV5-1	TRBJ1-3	NA	NA	TGCGCCAGCAGCCCTGACCTAGAATGGAGCACCATATATTTT	CASSPDLEWSTIYF
TRBV7-2	TRBJ2-1	TRBD2	once	TGTGCCAGCAGCTTAATGACTAGCGGGATGGGATACAATGAGCAGTTCTTC	CASSLMTSGMGYNEQFF
TRBV6-6	TRBJ1-1	NA	few	TGTGCCAGCTGTCCGGGTACAACGGGGACTGAAGCTTTCTTT	CASCPGTTGTEAFF
TRBV7-9	TRBJ1-4	TRBD1	NA	TGTGCCAGCAGCATATCACAGGGGGCCTTTGAAAAACTGTTTTTT	CASSISQGAFEKLFF
TRBV9	TRBJ2-3	NA	NA	TGTGCCAGCAGCCCTCACCTGCGGAGTTACACAGATACGCAGTATTTT	CASSPHLRSYTDTQYF
TRBV11-3	TRBJ2-3	NA	once	TGTGCCAGCAGCTTAGACGAAGGGAGTTTCACAGATACGCAGTATTTT	CASSLDEGSFTDTQYF
TRBV5-1	TRBJ1-2	TRBD1	NA	TGCGCCAGCAGCTACGGACAGGGGGCGGTCTATGGCTACACCTTC	CASSYGQGAVYGYTF
TRBV30	TRBJ2-3	TRBD2	NA	TGTGCCTGGAGTGTACTAGCGTCAGATACGCAGTATTTT	CAWSVLASDTQYF
TRBV25-1	TRBJ1-1	TRBD1	NA	TGTGCCAGCAACCCAGGGGGCGACACTGAAGCTTTCTTT	CASNPGGDTEAFF
TRBV20-1	TRBJ2-7	TRBD1	NA	TGCAGTGCTAGTCGACAGGGTCAATCCTACGAGCAGTACTTC	CSASRQGQSYEQYF
TRBV7-2	TRBJ1-3	NA	NA	TGTGCCAGCAGCTTAACTTATAGGGGTACTGGAAACACCATATATTTT	CASSLTYRGTGNTIYF
TRBV7-2	TRBJ2-5	NA	NA	TGTGCCAGCAGCCACCCGACATTCCGGGAGACCCAGTACTTC	CASSHPTFRETQYF
TRBV11-2	TRBJ2-3	TRBD2	few	TGTGCCAGCAGCTGGACTAGCGGGGGTCTAGATACGCAGTATTTT	CASSWTSGGLDTQYF
TRBV19	TRBJ1-6	NA	NA	TGTGCCAGTAGTATAAAAGCCGGGACATTGAATTCACCCCTCCACTTT	CASSIKAGTLNSPLHF
TRBV7-3	TRBJ2-5	TRBD1	NA	TGTGCCAGCAGCGCTGACAGGGGGCACGGAGAGACCCAGTACTTC	CASSADRGHGETQYF
TRBV19	TRBJ1-2	NA	NA	TGTGCCAGTATGGGTTGGGGCTCCACTTCTAACTATGGCTACACCTTC	CASMGWGSTSNYGYTF
TRBV6-5	TRBJ1-2	NA	NA	TGTGCCAGCAGTACGCGTGGGGCTGGCTATGGCTACACCTTC	CASSTRGAGYGYTF
TRBV28	TRBJ2-5	NA	NA	TGTGCAAGCAGCTACTCAGAGACCCAGTACTTC	CASSYSETQYF
TRBV7-9	TRBJ2-2	TRBD1	few	TGTGCCAGCAGCTTAGCGCTCGGACAGGATCTCACCGGGGAGCTGTTTTTT	CASSLALGQDLTGELFF
TRBV18	TRBJ1-2	NA	NA	TGTGCCAGCACCACCGCCAGGGGATATGGCTACACCTTC	CASTTARGYGYTF
TRBV5-4	TRBJ2-4	TRBD1	NA	TGTGCCAGCAGCTTGGATATTGACAGGGTAGGGAAAAACATTCAGTACTTC	CASSLDIDRVGKNIQYF
TRBV6-5	TRBJ1-2	NA	NA	TGTGCCAGCAGTTACATACAGGGCTTGGATGGCTACACCTTC	CASSYIQGLDGYTF
TRBV28	TRBJ2-2	NA	NA	TGTGCCAGCAGTTTATGGGGTATGGGCAGGAACACCGGGGAGCTGTTTTTT	CASSLWGMGRNTGELFF
TRBV28	TRBJ2-7	NA	NA	TGTGCCAGCGCAGGCCTCGGCGACCCCTCCTACGAGCAGTACTTC	CASAGLGDPSYEQYF
TRBV12-2	TRBJ2-1	NA	once	TGTGCAAGTCGCTTAGGAGACAGGGACAATGAGCAGTTCTTC	CASRLGDRDNEQFF